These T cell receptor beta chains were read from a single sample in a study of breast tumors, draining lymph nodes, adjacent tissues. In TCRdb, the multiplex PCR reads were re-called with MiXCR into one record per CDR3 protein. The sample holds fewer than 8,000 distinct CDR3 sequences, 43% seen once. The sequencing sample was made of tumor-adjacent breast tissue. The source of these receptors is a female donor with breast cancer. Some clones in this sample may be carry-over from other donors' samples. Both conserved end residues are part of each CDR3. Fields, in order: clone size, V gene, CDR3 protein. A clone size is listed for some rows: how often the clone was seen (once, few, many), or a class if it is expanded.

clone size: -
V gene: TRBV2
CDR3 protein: CASSEDTLEQYF

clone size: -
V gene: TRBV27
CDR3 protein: CASSLGEQGLYGYTF

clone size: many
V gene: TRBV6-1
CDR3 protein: CASSGHGSRNTIYF

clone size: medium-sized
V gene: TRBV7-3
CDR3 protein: CASSLGAGGIQETQYF

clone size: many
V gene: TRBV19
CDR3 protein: CASSIREDQPQHF

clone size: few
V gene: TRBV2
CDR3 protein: CASTPQFAGYEQYF

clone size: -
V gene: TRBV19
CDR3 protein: CASSITPSGPLSYEQYF

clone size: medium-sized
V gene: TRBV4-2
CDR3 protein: CASSQDGKGYTF

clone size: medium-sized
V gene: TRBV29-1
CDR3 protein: CSARTSGRASSYEQYF

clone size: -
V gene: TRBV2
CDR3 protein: CASSLDRVTNYGYTF

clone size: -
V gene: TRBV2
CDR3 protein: CASSVGPAAEQFF

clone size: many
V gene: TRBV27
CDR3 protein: CASSYLNTGELFF

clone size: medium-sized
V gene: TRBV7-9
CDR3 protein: CASSRPQFTDTQYF

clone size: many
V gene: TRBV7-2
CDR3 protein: CASSSRTGAGETQYF

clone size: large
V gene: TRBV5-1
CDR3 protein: CASSIDRAKYEQYF

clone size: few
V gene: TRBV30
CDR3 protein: CAWSAGQGGEKLFF

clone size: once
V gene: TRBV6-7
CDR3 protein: CASSYKGGRLRGDEQFF

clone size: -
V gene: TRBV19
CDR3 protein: CASRPGTYNSPLHF

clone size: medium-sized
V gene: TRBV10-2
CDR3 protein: CASSGFQGARGNTIYF

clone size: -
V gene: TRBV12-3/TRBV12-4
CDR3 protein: CASTFPGTAPSGYTF

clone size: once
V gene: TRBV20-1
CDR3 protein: CSLGRQGLPYEQYF

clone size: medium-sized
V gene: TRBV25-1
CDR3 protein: CASSEEGSGRVRYNEQFF

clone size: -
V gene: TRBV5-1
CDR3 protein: CASSYGQGGSPLHF

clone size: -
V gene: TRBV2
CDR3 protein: CASGVGSRGTGELFF

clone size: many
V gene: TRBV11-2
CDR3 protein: CASSPGGLAGGVGETQYF

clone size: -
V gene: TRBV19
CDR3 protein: CASQTGPPYGYTF

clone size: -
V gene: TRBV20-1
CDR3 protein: CSARDLGTGGYDNYEQYF

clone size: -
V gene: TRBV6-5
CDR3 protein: CASDNTGNGNEQFF

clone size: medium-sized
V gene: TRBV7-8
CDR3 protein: CASSFGGVYEQYF

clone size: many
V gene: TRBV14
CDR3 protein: CASSHFGSPGRDEQFF

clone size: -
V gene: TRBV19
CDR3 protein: CASSGLAGADTQYF

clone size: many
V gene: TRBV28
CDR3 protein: CASSLGNNQPQHF

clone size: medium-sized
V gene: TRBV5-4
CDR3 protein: CASSGPGDNEQFF

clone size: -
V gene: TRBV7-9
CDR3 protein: CVTRGGGAYNEQFF

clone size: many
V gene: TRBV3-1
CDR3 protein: CASSPRAGRQFNEQYF

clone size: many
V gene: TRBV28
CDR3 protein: CASSLWTGAGNTIYF

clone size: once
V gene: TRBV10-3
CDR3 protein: CAISEGRSGANVLTF

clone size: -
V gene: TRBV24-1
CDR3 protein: CAASDPGILSEQYF

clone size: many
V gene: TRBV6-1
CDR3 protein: CASSDSESQPQHF

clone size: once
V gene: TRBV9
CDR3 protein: CASSTPGQLYGYTF

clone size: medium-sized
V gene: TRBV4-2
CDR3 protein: CASSQGGGQETQYF

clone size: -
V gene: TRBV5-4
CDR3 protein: CASSIRGQPQHF

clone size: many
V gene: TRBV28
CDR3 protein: CASSPAGLREYYEQYF

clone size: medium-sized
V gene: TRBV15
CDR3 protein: CATSRGWGWGYTF

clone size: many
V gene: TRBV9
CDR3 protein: CASSATGGHISGANVLTF

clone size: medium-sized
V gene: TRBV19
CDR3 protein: CASSRDGYNEQFF

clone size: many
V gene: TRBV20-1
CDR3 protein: CSALSGELFF

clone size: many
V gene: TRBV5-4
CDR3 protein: CASSFRQGYEQYF

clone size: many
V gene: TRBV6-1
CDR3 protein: CASREAGGWETQYF

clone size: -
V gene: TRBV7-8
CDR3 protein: CGGGGPTTGELFF

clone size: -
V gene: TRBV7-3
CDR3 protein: CASGLAGVWGETQYF

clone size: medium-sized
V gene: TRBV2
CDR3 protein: CASSEGQGANYEQYF

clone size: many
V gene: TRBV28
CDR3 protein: CATWAGFNQPQHF

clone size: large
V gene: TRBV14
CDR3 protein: CASSQNSGSPLHF

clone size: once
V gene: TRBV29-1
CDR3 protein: CSVVSQGGYNEQFF

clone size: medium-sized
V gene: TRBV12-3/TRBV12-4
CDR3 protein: CASSFGNYGYTF